A selection of T cell receptor beta chains follows, all from one sample in a study of metastatic and nonmetastatic thyroid tumors. Using MiXCR, TCRdb re-called clones from the PCR reads. Of some 6,600 clones listed, around 32% are singletons. Sequencing input: adjacent normal tissue. The receptors stem from a female donor with papillary thyroid cancer or a benign thyroid nodule (not recorded which). Some clones in this sample may be carry-over from other donors' samples. CDR3s include the opening cysteine and the closing phenylalanine or tryptophan. D genes are given only for firm matches. Expanded clones are given a class, and other clones once, few, many or no size at all.

clone_size | j_call | d_call | v_call | cdr3_nt | cdr3_aa
. | TRBJ1-2 | TRBD1 | TRBV20-1 | TGCAGTGCTAGTGTGGGACAGTCCTATGGCTACACCTTC | CSASVGQSYGYTF
. | TRBJ2-7 | TRBD1 | TRBV9 | TGTGCCAGCAGCGACCAGGACAGGGGATCACCCTACGAGCAGTACTTC | CASSDQDRGSPYEQYF
. | TRBJ1-2 | . | TRBV5-1 | TGCGCCAGCAGCGACCTTGGCGGCTACACCTTC | CASSDLGGYTF
once | TRBJ2-7 | . | TRBV7-6 | TGTGCCAGCAGCCCTATTGTGGAGGGGCCAAGCTCCTACGAGCAGTACTTC | CASSPIVEGPSSYEQYF
. | TRBJ1-5 | . | TRBV4-1 | TGCGCCAGCAGCCAAGATCAGGCGGCCGTTCGTCCCCAGCATTTT | CASSQDQAAVRPQHF
few | TRBJ2-1 | . | TRBV12-3/TRBV12-4 | TGTGCCAGCAGTTCTCAGACCGGCAATGAGCAGTTCTTC | CASSSQTGNEQFF
. | TRBJ2-4 | . | TRBV5-6 | TGTGCCAGCAGCCTTAATGGGGTCGCCAAAAACATTCAGTACTTC | CASSLNGVAKNIQYF
few | TRBJ1-1 | . | TRBV6-6 | TGTGCCAGCAGTTACTCCGGCCGCACTGAAGCTTTCTTT | CASSYSGRTEAFF
once | TRBJ1-5 | . | TRBV6-2/TRBV6-3 | TGTGCCAGCAGTTACCCTGTGGATAGGGGATATCGGATCAATCAGCCCCAGCATTTT | CASSYPVDRGYRINQPQHF
few | TRBJ2-1 | . | TRBV29-1 | TGCAGCGCCCCGGACAGAGTCTCCTACAATGAGCAGTTCTTC | CSAPDRVSYNEQFF
once | TRBJ2-2 | TRBD2 | TRBV19 | TGTGCCAGTAGTGCTCGAAGGGGACTAGCGGGAGCCGTCGGGGAGCTGTTTTTT | CASSARRGLAGAVGELFF
. | TRBJ2-7 | . | TRBV6-5 | TGTGCCAGCAGTTACCAAACCGGGAGCTACGAGCAGTACTTC | CASSYQTGSYEQYF
few | TRBJ1-2 | . | TRBV12-3/TRBV12-4 | TGTGCCAGCAGCTACCGGACAGTGGATGGCTACACCTTC | CASSYRTVDGYTF
many | TRBJ2-3 | . | TRBV20-1 | TGCAGTGCTGTGGGGCAACTAGGCACAGATACGCAGTATTTT | CSAVGQLGTDTQYF
. | TRBJ2-3 | TRBD1 | TRBV11-2 | TGTGCCAGCAGCTTAAACAGGGGCTACACAGATACGCAGTATTTT | CASSLNRGYTDTQYF
few | TRBJ2-7 | . | TRBV5-1 | TGCGCCAGCAGCTTGGGTGGGGGGCTCTACGAGCAGTACTTC | CASSLGGGLYEQYF
. | TRBJ2-5 | . | TRBV7-2 | TGTGCCAGCAGCTTAGCGCCCAGGGGGACCCAGTACTTC | CASSLAPRGTQYF
. | TRBJ2-7 | . | TRBV6-6 | TGTGCCAGCAGTTACCACCAGGCTTCCTACGAGCAGCACTTC | CASSYHQASYEQHF
. | TRBJ2-7 | . | TRBV7-2 | TGTGCCAGCAGCCCCGACAACTCCTACGAGCAGTACTTC | CASSPDNSYEQYF
. | TRBJ1-1 | . | TRBV30 | TGTGCCTGGAGGGACAGATTACCCACTGAAGCTTTCTTT | CAWRDRLPTEAFF
many | TRBJ2-4 | . | TRBV3-1 | TGTGCCAGCAGCCCCGACGATGTTGCCAAAAACATTCAGTACTTC | CASSPDDVAKNIQYF
. | TRBJ2-1 | TRBD2 | TRBV7-8 | TGTGCCAGCAGCTTAACCCTAGCGGGGGTCAAGTACAATGAGCAGTTCTTC | CASSLTLAGVKYNEQFF
few | TRBJ2-5 | . | TRBV30 | TGTGCCTGGAGCAGGGGCCCACTCCAAGAGACCCAGTACTTC | CAWSRGPLQETQYF
few | TRBJ2-7 | TRBD2 | TRBV20-1 | TGCAGTGCACCGGGCGGGAGAGGGCCCTCCTACGAGCAGTACTTC | CSAPGGRGPSYEQYF
few | TRBJ2-7 | . | TRBV15 | TGTGCCACCAGCGCCCCTCCCCTCTACGAGCAGTACTTC | CATSAPPLYEQYF
. | TRBJ2-1 | . | TRBV5-1 | TGCGCCAGCAGCTTGTCCCTCAATGAGCAGTTCTTC | CASSLSLNEQFF
many | TRBJ2-7 | . | TRBV12-3/TRBV12-4 | TGTGCCAGCAGTTTATGGGCAGGGGACTACGAGCAGTACTTC | CASSLWAGDYEQYF
. | TRBJ1-1 | . | TRBV5-1 | TGCGCCAGCAGCTTGGTGGGGGGTCTTGGCACTGAAGCTTTCTTT | CASSLVGGLGTEAFF
few | TRBJ2-7 | TRBD1 | TRBV6-5 | TGTGCCAGCAGTTGGGACAGGAGCTACGAGCAGTACTTC | CASSWDRSYEQYF
few | TRBJ2-6 | TRBD1 | TRBV6-2/TRBV6-3 | TGTGCCAGCCCCACTCCGGGACAGGGGGCGCCCGGGGCCAACGTCCTGACTTTC | CASPTPGQGAPGANVLTF
. | TRBJ1-5 | . | TRBV5-8 | TGTGCCAGCAGCGGGGGGAATCAGCCCCAGCATTTT | CASSGGNQPQHF
. | TRBJ2-3 | . | TRBV6-1 | TGTGCCAGCAGTGTGGAGAACACAGATACGCAGTATTTT | CASSVENTDTQYF
. | TRBJ2-1 | TRBD2 | TRBV6-2/TRBV6-3 | TGTGCCAGCAGGCCCCTAGCGGGAACCTACAATGAGCAGTTCTTC | CASRPLAGTYNEQFF
. | TRBJ1-4 | . | TRBV11-2 | TGTGCCAGCAGCCCCCGCCGCTGGGATGAAAAACTGTTTTTT | CASSPRRWDEKLFF
. | TRBJ2-1 | . | TRBV6-1 | TGTGCCAGCAGTCCCGAGGGCCGTATCAATGAGCAGTTCTTC | CASSPEGRINEQFF
few | TRBJ2-3 | TRBD2 | TRBV20-1 | TGCAGTGCTAAGGCTAGCGGTAGCACAGATACGCAGTATTTT | CSAKASGSTDTQYF
few | TRBJ1-3 | . | TRBV7-9 | TGTGCCAGCAGCTCACAGGGAAACACCATATATTTT | CASSSQGNTIYF